This TCR beta chain came from a study of T-cell reconstitution after alpha-beta-depleted transplantation in children. Researchers prepared the TCRbeta library using unique molecular identifiers, the study reports. TCRdb fed the PCR reads into MiXCR, producing one record per CDR3 protein. Of some 500,000 distinct CDR3 sequences listed, approximately 20% are singletons. This clonotype came up once. V was cut by 3 bases and J by 4 bases, with 15 bases left in between. CDR1 is MNHEY, CDR2 SMNVEV, per germline (reference sequence). The CDR3 has 15 amino acids. The TCR originated in a human donor who donated a stem cell graft to a child with acute lymphoblastic leukemia. This chain links TRBV27 with TRBJ1-2; TRBD1 is a possible D gene (5 bases). The source material was PBMCs from the stem cell graft donor, sampled from the stem cell graft. The CDR3 loop reads CASSFVTRGIYGYTF. CDR3 sequence (DNA): TGTGCCAGCAGTTTTGTGACTCGGGGCATCTATGGCTACACCTTC.